This TCR beta chain stems from a study of siplizumab effects on memory and regulatory T cells. Each sample yielded around 9.6 x 10^4 assayed TCR templates. Clones were sequenced by immunoSEQ multiplex PCR, and TCRdb holds only the in-frame ones, with some missing. There are over 95,000 clones in the sample; about 93% occur only once, and around 0.15% lies in the top ten. From germline, CDR1 is SNHLY and CDR2 FYNNEI. Trimming left V 6 bases short and J 6 bases short, with 15 bases between. The CDR3 spans 14 residues. Regarding this clone: The antigen remains undetermined.

Study conclusions and caveats: Confirmation was lacking for the suppressive function of proliferating Tregs derived from siplizumab cultures. The naive T cell population seemed more diverse than memory cells and seemed a major contributor to the alloresponse. Naive-or-memory phenotypes were unassignable for roughly 80-96% of proliferating CD4+ or CD8+ clones.

This sequence was found in a human donor in good health. The chain uses TRBV2 and TRBJ1-5; D may be TRBD1 (5 bases). The sample consisted of non-Treg CD4+ T cells sorted from blood. The CDR3 spells CASRGDSQGQPQHF. DNA of the CDR3: TGTGCCAGCAGAGGAGACAGTCAAGGTCAGCCCCAGCATTTT.